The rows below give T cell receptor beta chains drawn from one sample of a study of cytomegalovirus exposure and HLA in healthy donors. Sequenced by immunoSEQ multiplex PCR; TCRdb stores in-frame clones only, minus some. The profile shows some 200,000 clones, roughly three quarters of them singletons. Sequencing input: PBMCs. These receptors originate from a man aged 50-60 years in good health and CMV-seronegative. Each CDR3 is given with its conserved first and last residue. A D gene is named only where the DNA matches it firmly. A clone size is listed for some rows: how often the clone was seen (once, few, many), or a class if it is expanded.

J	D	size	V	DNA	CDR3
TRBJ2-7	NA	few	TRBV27	TGTGCCAGCAAGTCCCTCGCGGGACAGCTAAACGAGCAGTACTTC	CASKSLAGQLNEQYF
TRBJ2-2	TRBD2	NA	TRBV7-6	TGTGCCAGCACAAGCGGGACGAACACCGGGGAGCTGTTTTTT	CASTSGTNTGELFF
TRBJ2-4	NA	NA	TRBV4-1	TGCGCCAGCAGCCAAGTCCCGGGTCCGTCCCCTGGTGTGTACTTC	CASSQVPGPSPGVYF
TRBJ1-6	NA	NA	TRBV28	TGTGCCAGCAGTAAACTTGGAGTCACCCGGGGGAATTCACCCCTCCACTTT	CASSKLGVTRGNSPLHF
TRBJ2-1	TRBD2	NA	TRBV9	TGTGCCAGCAGCCGCGGGAGGAGCTCCTACAATGAGCAGTTCTTC	CASSRGRSSYNEQFF
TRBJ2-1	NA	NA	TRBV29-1	TGCAGCGTTGCGCGGAAACTCTACAATGAGCAGTTCTTC	CSVARKLYNEQFF
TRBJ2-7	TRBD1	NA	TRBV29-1	TGCAGCGTGAAGACAGGGACCTACGAGCAGTACTTC	CSVKTGTYEQYF
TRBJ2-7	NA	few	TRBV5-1	TGCGCCAGCAGTGTTAGCGGATCTTCCTACGAGCAGTACTTC	CASSVSGSSYEQYF
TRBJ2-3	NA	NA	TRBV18	TGTGCCAGCTCACCACCTCAGGGGACAGATACGCAGTATTTT	CASSPPQGTDTQYF
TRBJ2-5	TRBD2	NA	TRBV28	TGTGCCAGCAGGAGTAGCGGGAGGGGACAAGAGACCCAGTACTTC	CASRSSGRGQETQYF
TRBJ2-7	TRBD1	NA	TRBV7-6	TGTGCCAGCAGCCCAAGGGGGCAGGGAAGTCGCGAGCAGTACTTC	CASSPRGQGSREQYF
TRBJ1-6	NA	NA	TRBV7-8	TGTGCCAGCAGCTTAGCGGGGCAGTCAAATTCACCCCTCCACTTT	CASSLAGQSNSPLHF
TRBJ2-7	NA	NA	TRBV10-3	TGTGCCATCAGAGACGACAGGTATGAGCAGTACTTC	CAIRDDRYEQYF
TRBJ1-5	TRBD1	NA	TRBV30	TGTGCCTGGAGTACCGGGGGACAGGGTGGTCAGCCCCAGCATTTT	CAWSTGGQGGQPQHF
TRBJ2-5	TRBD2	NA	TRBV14	TGTGCCAGCAGCCAATTATCTTTTAGCGGGAGGACGATCGAGACCCAGTACTTC	CASSQLSFSGRTIETQYF
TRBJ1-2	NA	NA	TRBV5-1	TGCGCCAGCGGCTTGGGACTTACCTATGGCTACACCTTC	CASGLGLTYGYTF